What follows describes a single T cell receptor (beta chain). Antigen: not known. The data were taken from a study of cytomegalovirus exposure and HLA in healthy donors. Study outcomes and limitations: Reportedly, cytomegalovirus status was diagnosed with high sensitivity and specificity. Usually a TCR sequence was rare, but some public TCRs were found in many donors. A subsequent analysis found that TCR clusters from the first cohort also tended to co-occur in the approximately 120 validation repertoires, with 94% of cluster scores above 0.

Donors were drawn from the approximately 110-subject validation cohort, separate from the approximately 700-subject first cohort. Assay used: immunoSEQ multiplex PCR; TCRdb lists only in-frame clones, some missing. The sample yields 150,000 to 200,000 clones, around four fifths seen once. From germline, CDR1 is MRHNA and CDR2 SNTAGT. Trimming cost V 8 bases and J 5 bases; bases outside gene matches: 4. The CDR3 length is 13 residues. The genes are TRBV6-4 and TRBJ2-2, with 8 bases lining up with TRBD1. This TCR came from a man aged 30-40 years in good health and CMV-seropositive. The sample comprised PBMCs. CDR3 residues: CASSRTGTGELFF. CDR3 coding DNA: TGTGCCAGCTCCCGGACAGGGACCGGGGAGCTGTTTTTT.